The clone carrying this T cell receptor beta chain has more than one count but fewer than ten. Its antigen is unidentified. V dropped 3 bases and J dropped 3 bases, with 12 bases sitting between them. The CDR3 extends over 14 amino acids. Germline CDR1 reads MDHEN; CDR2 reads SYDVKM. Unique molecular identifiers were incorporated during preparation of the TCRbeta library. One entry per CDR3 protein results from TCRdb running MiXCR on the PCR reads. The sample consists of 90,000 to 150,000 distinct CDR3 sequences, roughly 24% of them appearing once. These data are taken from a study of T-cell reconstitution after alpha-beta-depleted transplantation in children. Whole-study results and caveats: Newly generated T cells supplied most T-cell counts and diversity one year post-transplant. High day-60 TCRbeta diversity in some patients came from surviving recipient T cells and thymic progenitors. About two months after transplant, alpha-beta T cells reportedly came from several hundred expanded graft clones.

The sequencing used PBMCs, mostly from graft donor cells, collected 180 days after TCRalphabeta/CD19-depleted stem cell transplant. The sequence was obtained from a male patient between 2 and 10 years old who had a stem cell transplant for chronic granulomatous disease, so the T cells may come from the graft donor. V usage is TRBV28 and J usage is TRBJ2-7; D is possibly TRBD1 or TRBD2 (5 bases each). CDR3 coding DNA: TGTGCCAGCAGTTTTGGGGGTCTCAACTACGAGCAGTACTTC. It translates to CASSFGGLNYEQYF.